The 21 T cell receptor beta chains presented below share a single source sample, sequenced in a study of neurological immune-mediated disorders. TCRdb analysed the 5' RACE reads with MiXCR anew, one entry per CDR3 protein. The sample contains fewer than 65,000 distinct CDR3 sequences, 10% of which appear only once. Sequenced input: PBMCs. These receptors were collected from a man in his 70s with HTLV-1-associated myelopathy (HAM/TSP).

This clonotype was picked up many times. The rearrangement uses TRBV20-1 and TRBJ1-6; D gene unclear. The length of the CDR3 is 16 residues. The V end was cut by 4 bases, the J end by 6 bases, with 19 bases between. Germline V gene data show CDR1 as DFQATT and CDR2 as SNEGSKA (reference sequence). The DNA of the CDR3 is TGCAGTGCTAATCCTGGCCAAGTATCATCTAATTCACCCCTCCACTTT. Amino acid sequence: CSANPGQVSSNSPLHF.

Concerning this clonotype itself: A single base separates this from a much larger clone, so it may be a read error. The J gene is TRBJ2-5, the V gene TRBV5-8; 7 bases are a match to TRBD2. V was clipped by 2 bases and J by 3 bases; unmatched bases: 7. Germline assignment: CDR1 SGHTS and CDR2 YDEGEE. The CDR3 runs to 15 residues. CDR3 bases: TGTGCCAGCAGCTTCAGGGCGGCGGGAGAAGAGACCCAGTACTTC. Translating gives CASSFRAAGEETQYF.

This clonotype has a count of ten or more. The chain couples TRBV20-1 to TRBJ1-2; 9 bases are a match to TRBD1. CDR1 DFQATT and CDR2 SNEGSKA come from the germline V gene (reference sequence). The ends lost 4 bases at V and 6 bases at J; junction bases unmatched: 9. CDR3 length: 14 residues. The CDR3 reads CSATRDREKDGYTF. The CDR3 DNA is TGCAGTGCTACTCGGGACAGGGAGAAAGATGGCTACACCTTC.

This clonotype was counted between two and nine times. The chain uses TRBV20-1 and TRBJ1-2, with D uncertain. V lost 3 bases, J lost 1 base, and 6 bases lay in between. CDR3 length equals 12 residues. In germline, CDR1 is DFQATT, CDR2 SNEGSKA (reference sequence). CDR3 DNA sequence: TGCAGTGCTAGTATCCTTAACTATGGCTACACCTTC. The encoded protein is CSASILNYGYTF.

This clonotype counts as large (0.1 to 1%). The chain recombines TRBV20-1 with TRBJ2-4; D ambiguous. This CDR3 region has 13 residues. Germline V gene sequence: CDR1 DFQATT, CDR2 SNEGSKA (reference sequence). Deletions cut 8 bases from V and 0 bases from J, with 11 bases between. The CDR3: CSLDTLAKNIQYF. Written as DNA, the CDR3 is TGCAGTCTTGACACGCTAGCCAAAAACATTCAGTACTTC.

This clonotype showed up many times. The chain links TRBV20-1 to TRBJ2-5; TRBD1 or TRBD2 may be the D gene (6 bases each). Germline V gene sequence: CDR1 DFQATT, CDR2 SNEGSKA (reference sequence). V was cut by 0 bases and J by 6 bases, with 11 bases left in between. This CDR3 has 13 residues. The CDR3, as DNA: TGCAGTGCTAGAGATGGGGGGCAAAAGACCCAGTACTTC. Encoded protein: CSARDGGQKTQYF.

This clonotype was recorded many times. V and J are TRBV29-1 and TRBJ2-1; the D gene could be TRBD1 or TRBD2 (5 bases each). Germline-derived CDR1 and CDR2 are SQVTM and ANQGSEA. The V end was cut by 1 base, the J end by 12 bases, with 19 bases between. This CDR3 has 14 residues. In DNA form, the CDR3 reads TGCAGCGTTGAAGCGAATTGGGACCGTTCGGCGCAGTTCTTC. It encodes CSVEANWDRSAQFF.

A word on this clonotype: A clone one base away is much larger, so this may be a read error. V gene TRBV7-6 combines with J gene TRBJ2-5, with D hard to call. Germline CDR1 SGHVS, CDR2 FNYEAQ. CDR3 length: 13 amino acids. The CDR3 sequence is CVSSLGGSPAQYF. The CDR3 DNA sequence: TGTGTCAGCAGCTTAGGCGGCAGCCCTGCCCAGTACTTC. The variable domain in full, completed from reference TRBV7-6 and TRBJ2-5, reads GAGVSQSPRYKVTKRGQDVALRCDPISGHVSLYWYRQALGQGPEFLTYFNYEAQQDKSGLPNDRFSAERPEGSISTLTIQRTEQRDSAMYRCVSSLGGSPAQYFGPGTRLLVL.

This clonotype was counted ten times or more. This chain links TRBV15 with TRBJ2-1; no clear D. Germline CDR1 and CDR2: LNHNV and YYDKDF (reference sequence). V gave up 3 bases and J gave up 2 bases, with 2 bases separating them. CDR3 length equals 12 residues. CDR3 residues: CATSRTYNEQFF. In DNA, the CDR3 is TGTGCCACCAGCAGGACCTACAATGAGCAGTTCTTC.

In regard to this clonotype: With a much larger clone just one base away, this may be a read error. The chain recombines TRBV20-1 with TRBJ1-3; TRBD1 might be the D (6 bases). Germline lookup yields CDR1 DFQATT and CDR2 SNEGSKA (reference sequence). The CDR3 loop spans 13 amino acids. CDR3 sequence (DNA): TGCAACGCTGGACAGCCGTCGGGAAACACCATATATTTT. This encodes CNAGQPSGNTIYF.

This clonotype was seen repeatedly, ten times or more. The CDR3 loop reads CASSPDIYTEAFF. The CDR3 DNA reads TGTGCCAGCAGCCCGGACATCTACACTGAAGCTTTCTTT. The gene calls are TRBV5-6 and TRBJ1-1; tentatively, D is TRBD1 (5 bases). The CDR3 consists of 13 residues. V gave up 4 bases and J gave up 3 bases, with 10 bases separating them. The germline V gene has CDR1 SGHDT and CDR2 YYEEEE.

Worth noting for this clonotype: A much larger clone differs by one base, so this may be a read error. The chain is built from TRBV14 and TRBJ2-2, with TRBD1 as a possible D gene (6 bases). V was shortened by 0 bases and J by 9 bases, with 14 bases between the two germline ends. The CDR3 loop spans 15 amino acids. Germline CDR1 SGHDN, CDR2 FVKESK. CDR3 sequence (DNA): TGTGCCAGCAGCCAAGAGGGGGCGGGCCACTGGGAGCTGTTTTTT. Residues: CASSQEGAGHWELFF.

In this sample, this clonotype turned up many times. The rearrangement links TRBV7-8 to TRBJ2-2; the match to TRBD1 covers 9 bases. Germline-derived CDR1 and CDR2 are SGHVS and FQNEAQ. This CDR3 has 18 amino acids. Trimming at V came to 3 bases and at J to 4 bases, leaving 12 bases not matched to a gene. In nucleotides, the CDR3 is TGTGCCAGCAGCTTTTTCCCCGGACAGGGGACACCCACCGGGGAGCTGTTTTTT. This gives the protein CASSFFPGQGTPTGELFF.

Ten or more counts support this clonotype. The chain is built from TRBV7-8 and TRBJ1-1, with TRBD1 matching 10 bases. The CDR3 consists of 16 residues. Germline CDR1 and CDR2: SGHVS and FQNEAQ. V gave up 4 bases and J gave up 4 bases; unmatched junction bases: 9. CDR3 DNA sequence: TGTGCCAGCAGCTCCCGGGACAGGGGAGTTGGCACTGAAGCTTTCTTT. It codes for CASSSRDRGVGTEAFF.

This clonotype was observed many times. The chain joins TRBV5-1 to TRBJ2-7, with 10 positions matching TRBD1. The CDR3 sequence is 14 residues long. From germline, CDR1 is SGHRS and CDR2 YFSETQ. V lost 4 bases, J lost 3 bases, and 4 bases stayed unmatched. CDR3 residues: CASSLGDRGYEQYF. In nucleotides, the CDR3 is TGCGCCAGCAGCCTGGGGGACAGGGGCTACGAGCAGTACTTC. Full variable domain (outside the CDR3, taken from reference TRBV5-1 and TRBJ2-7): KAGVTQTPRYLIKTRGQQVTLSCSPISGHRSVSWYQQTPGQGLQFLFEYFSETQRNKGNFPGRFSGRQFSNSRSEMNVSTLELGDSALYLCASSLGDRGYEQYFGPGTRLTVT.

The chain has TRBV28 and TRBJ2-7, with a possible D match to TRBD1 (5 bases). V was clipped by 6 bases and J by 6 bases, with 21 bases between them. Germline V gives CDR1 MDHEN, CDR2 SYDVKM. The CDR3 is 15 residues long. CDR3 coding DNA: TGTGCCAGCAGGGGCCGGTCAGGGTTGAATACCGAGCAGTACTTC. It specifies CASRGRSGLNTEQYF.

This clonotype was seen ten or more times. This rearrangement joins TRBV7-2 to TRBJ1-2; 12 nucleotides match TRBD1. CDR1 is SGHTA, CDR2 FQGNSA, per germline. V trimming: 4 bases; J trimming: 6 bases; junction bases outside the gene matches: 12. This CDR3 comprises 17 residues. The CDR3 sequence is CASSSSRDRGRLDGYTF. CDR3 nucleotide sequence: TGTGCCAGCAGCTCGTCCCGGGACAGGGGGCGATTAGATGGCTACACCTTC.

This clonotype was counted ten times or more. This sequence joins TRBV6-2 or TRBV6-3 and TRBJ2-7; D might be TRBD2 (6 bases). CDR3 length: 13 residues. The germline gives CDR1 MNHEY, CDR2 SVGEGT. V was cut by 7 bases and J by 2 bases, with 12 bases left in between. The CDR3 reads CASKWDSTYEQYF. The CDR3 bases are TGTGCCAGCAAATGGGACTCGACCTACGAGCAGTACTTC.

This clonotype was observed at least ten times. The chain carries TRBV5-1 and TRBJ2-1, with 10 bases aligning to TRBD1. Germline V gives CDR1 SGHRS, CDR2 YFSETQ. The CDR3 totals 15 residues. V was clipped by 7 bases and J by 4 bases; unmatched bases: 8. CDR3 DNA: TGCGCCAGCTGCCCCCGGGACAGGGGATACAATGAGCAGTTCTTC. It yields the protein CASCPRDRGYNEQFF.

This clonotype was found many times. The rearrangement links TRBV7-6 to TRBJ1-1; D is uncertain. This CDR3 has 12 residues. Germline assignment: CDR1 SGHVS and CDR2 FNYEAQ. Between the trimmed V and J ends, which lost 3 bases and 2 bases, there was a span of 4 bases. The CDR3 reads CASSLDNTEAFF. CDR3 coding DNA: TGTGCCAGCAGCTTGGATAACACTGAAGCTTTCTTT.

This clonotype was detected ten times or more. V gene TRBV28 combines with J gene TRBJ1-5; D perhaps matches TRBD1 (5 bases). CDR3 size: 15 residues. Looked up from germline, CDR1 is MDHEN and CDR2 is SYDVKM. V was clipped by 6 bases and J by 4 bases, with 16 bases between them. In DNA, the CDR3 is TGTGCCAGCAGGGAAAGAGGGACGGTGAATCAGCCCCAGCATTTT. It specifies CASRERGTVNQPQHF.